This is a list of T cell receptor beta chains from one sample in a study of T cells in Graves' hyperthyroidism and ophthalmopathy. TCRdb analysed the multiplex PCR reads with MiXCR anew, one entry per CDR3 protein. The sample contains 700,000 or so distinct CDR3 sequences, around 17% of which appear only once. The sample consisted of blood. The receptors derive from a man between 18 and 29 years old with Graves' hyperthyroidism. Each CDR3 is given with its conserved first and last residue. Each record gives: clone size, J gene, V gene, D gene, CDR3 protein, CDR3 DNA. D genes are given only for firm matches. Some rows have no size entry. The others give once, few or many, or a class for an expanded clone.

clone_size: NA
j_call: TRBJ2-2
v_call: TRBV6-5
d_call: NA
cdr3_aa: CASSYSKRLARNTGELFF
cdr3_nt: TGTGCCAGCAGTTACTCGAAGCGGCTAGCGAGAAACACCGGGGAGCTGTTTTTT

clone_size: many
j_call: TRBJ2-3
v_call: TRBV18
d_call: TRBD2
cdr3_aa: CASSPSPGLGTDTQYF
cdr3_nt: TGTGCCAGCTCACCTTCACCGGGACTAGGCACAGATACGCAGTATTTT

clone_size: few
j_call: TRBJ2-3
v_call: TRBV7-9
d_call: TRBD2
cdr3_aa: CASSLDGRAGDTQYF
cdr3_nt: TGTGCCAGCAGCTTAGACGGGAGGGCCGGAGATACGCAGTATTTT

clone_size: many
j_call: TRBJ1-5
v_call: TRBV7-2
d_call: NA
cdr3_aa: CASSLVSGGYQPQHF
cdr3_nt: TGTGCCAGCAGCTTAGTCAGTGGGGGCTATCAGCCCCAGCATTTT

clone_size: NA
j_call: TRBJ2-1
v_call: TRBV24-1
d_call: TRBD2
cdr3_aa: CATSDPAGLAGADEQFF
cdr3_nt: TGTGCCACCAGTGATCCCGCGGGACTAGCGGGAGCCGATGAGCAGTTCTTC

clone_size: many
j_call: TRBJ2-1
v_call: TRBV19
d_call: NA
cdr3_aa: CASSTEAYNEQFF
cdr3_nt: TGTGCCAGTAGTACCGAAGCCTACAATGAGCAGTTCTTC

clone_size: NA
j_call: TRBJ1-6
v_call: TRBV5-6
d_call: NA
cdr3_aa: CASSLVGTPDSPLHF
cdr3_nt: TGTGCCAGCAGCTTGGTAGGGACACCCGATTCACCCCTCCACTTT

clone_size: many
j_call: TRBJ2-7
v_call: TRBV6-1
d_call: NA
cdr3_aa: CASSAGTWSYEQYF
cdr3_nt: TGTGCCAGCAGTGCAGGGACGTGGTCCTACGAGCAGTACTTC

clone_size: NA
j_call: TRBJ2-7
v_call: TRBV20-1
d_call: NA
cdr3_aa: CSGRGTPDDEQYF
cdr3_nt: TGCAGTGGGCGGGGGACACCGGACGACGAGCAGTACTTC

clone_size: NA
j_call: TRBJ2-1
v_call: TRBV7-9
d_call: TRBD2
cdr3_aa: CASSKTGTSGRMNEQFF
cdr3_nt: TGTGCCAGCAGTAAGACCGGGACTAGCGGGAGAATGAATGAGCAGTTCTTC

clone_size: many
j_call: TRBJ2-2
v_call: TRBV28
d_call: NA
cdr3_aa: CASSFTGRELFF
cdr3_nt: TGTGCCAGCAGTTTTACAGGGCGGGAGCTGTTTTTT

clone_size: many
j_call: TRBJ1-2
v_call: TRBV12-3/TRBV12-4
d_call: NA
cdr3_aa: CASSFSTDSYGYTF
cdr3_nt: TGTGCCAGCAGTTTTTCCACGGACAGCTATGGCTACACCTTC

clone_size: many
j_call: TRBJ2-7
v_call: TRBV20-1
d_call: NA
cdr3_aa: CSARDWEEQGPYEQYF
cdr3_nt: TGCAGTGCTAGAGATTGGGAGGAACAGGGTCCCTACGAGCAGTACTTC

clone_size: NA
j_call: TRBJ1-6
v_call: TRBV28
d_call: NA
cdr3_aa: CASSGGQPYNSPLHF
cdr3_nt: TGTGCCAGCAGTGGCGGACAGCCCTATAATTCACCCCTCCACTTT

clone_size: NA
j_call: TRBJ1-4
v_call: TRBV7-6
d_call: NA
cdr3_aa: CASSLKSGATNEKLFF
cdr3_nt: TGTGCCAGCAGCTTGAAATCCGGGGCAACTAATGAAAAACTGTTTTTT

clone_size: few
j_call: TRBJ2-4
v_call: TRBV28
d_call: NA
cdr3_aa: CAAGLLNIQYF
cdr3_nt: TGTGCTGCGGGACTGCTAAACATTCAGTACTTC

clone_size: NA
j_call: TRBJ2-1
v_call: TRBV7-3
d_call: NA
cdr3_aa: CASSISGRNNEQFF
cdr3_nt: TGTGCCAGCAGTATCTCCGGGCGGAACAATGAGCAGTTCTTC

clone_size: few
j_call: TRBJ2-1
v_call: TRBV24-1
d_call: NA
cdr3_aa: CATSDLFRGEQFF
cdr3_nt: TGTGCCACCAGTGACCTTTTCAGGGGTGAGCAGTTCTTC

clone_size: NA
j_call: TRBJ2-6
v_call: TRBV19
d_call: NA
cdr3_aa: CASSYYPGANVLTF
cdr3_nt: TGTGCCAGTAGTTACTACCCGGGGGCCAACGTCCTGACTTTC

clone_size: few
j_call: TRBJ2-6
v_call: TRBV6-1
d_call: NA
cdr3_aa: CASSEAPGSGANVLTF
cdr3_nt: TGTGCCAGCAGTGAAGCACCCGGTTCTGGGGCCAACGTCCTGACTTTC

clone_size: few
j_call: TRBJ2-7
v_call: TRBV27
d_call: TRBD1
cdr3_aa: CATKNRGTGSGEQYF
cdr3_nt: TGTGCCACCAAGAATAGGGGGACAGGGTCCGGAGAGCAGTACTTC

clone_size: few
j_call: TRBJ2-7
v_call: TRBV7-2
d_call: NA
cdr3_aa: CASSLVGLGYSYEQYF
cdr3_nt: TGTGCCAGCAGCTTAGTAGGACTGGGGTACTCCTACGAGCAGTACTTC

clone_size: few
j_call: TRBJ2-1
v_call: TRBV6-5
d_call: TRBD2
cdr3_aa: CASSYSRASGDNEQFF
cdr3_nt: TGTGCCAGCAGTTACTCGAGGGCTAGCGGGGACAATGAGCAGTTCTTC

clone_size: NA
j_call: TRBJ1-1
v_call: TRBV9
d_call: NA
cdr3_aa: CASSVGRDTEAFF
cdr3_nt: TGTGCCAGCAGCGTAGGCAGGGACACTGAAGCTTTCTTT

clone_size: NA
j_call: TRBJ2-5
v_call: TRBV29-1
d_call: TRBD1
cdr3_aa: CSTSPGTGQETQYF
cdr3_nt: TGCAGCACTAGTCCCGGGACAGGGCAAGAGACCCAGTACTTC

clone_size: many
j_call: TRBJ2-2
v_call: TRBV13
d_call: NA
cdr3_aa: CASSPGVNTGELFF
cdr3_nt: TGTGCCAGCAGCCCGGGAGTAAACACCGGGGAGCTGTTTTTT

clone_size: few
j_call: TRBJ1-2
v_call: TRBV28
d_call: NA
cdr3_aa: CASSNQGRGYTF
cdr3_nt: TGTGCCAGCAGTAACCAGGGGCGGGGCTACACCTTC

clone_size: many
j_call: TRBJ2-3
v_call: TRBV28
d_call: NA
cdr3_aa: CASRPWTQKGDTQYF
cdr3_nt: TGTGCCAGCAGACCCTGGACGCAAAAGGGGGATACGCAGTATTTT

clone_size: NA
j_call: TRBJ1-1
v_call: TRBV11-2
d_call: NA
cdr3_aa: CASNWRGGNTEAFF
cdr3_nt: TGTGCCAGCAACTGGAGGGGGGGTAACACTGAAGCTTTCTTT

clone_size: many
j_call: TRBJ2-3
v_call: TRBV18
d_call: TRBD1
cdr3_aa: CASSPSTGAAADTQYF
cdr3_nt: TGTGCCAGCTCACCGTCTACAGGGGCGGCGGCAGATACGCAGTATTTT

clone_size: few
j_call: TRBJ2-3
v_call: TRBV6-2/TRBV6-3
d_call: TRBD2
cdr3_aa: CASSKRLAGGFTDTQYF
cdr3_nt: TGTGCCAGCTCGAAAAGACTAGCGGGAGGCTTCACAGATACGCAGTATTTT

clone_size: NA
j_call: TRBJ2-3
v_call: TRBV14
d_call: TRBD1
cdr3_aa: CASSQAGTGRADTQYF
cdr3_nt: TGTGCCAGCAGCCAAGCCGGGACAGGGAGGGCAGATACGCAGTATTTT

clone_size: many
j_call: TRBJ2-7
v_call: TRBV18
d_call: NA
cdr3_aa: CASSPITGIDEQYF
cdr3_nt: TGTGCCAGCTCACCAATCACAGGGATCGACGAGCAGTACTTC

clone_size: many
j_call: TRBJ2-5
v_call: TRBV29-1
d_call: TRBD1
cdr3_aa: CSVRTGRETQYF
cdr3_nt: TGCAGCGTTCGGACAGGGCGGGAGACCCAGTACTTC

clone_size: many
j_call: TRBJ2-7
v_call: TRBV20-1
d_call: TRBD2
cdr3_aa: CSARDRGGPLPYEQYF
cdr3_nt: TGCAGTGCTAGAGATCGGGGGGGGCCGCTGCCATACGAGCAGTACTTC

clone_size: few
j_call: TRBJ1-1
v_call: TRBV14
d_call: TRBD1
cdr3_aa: CASSKGQVSTEAFF
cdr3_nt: TGTGCCAGCAGCAAGGGACAGGTTTCCACTGAAGCTTTCTTT

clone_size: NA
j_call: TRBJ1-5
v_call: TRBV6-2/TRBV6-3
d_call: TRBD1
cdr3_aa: CASSYVRDRGSQPQHF
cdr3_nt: TGTGCCAGCAGCTACGTCCGGGACAGGGGGTCCCAGCCCCAGCATTTT

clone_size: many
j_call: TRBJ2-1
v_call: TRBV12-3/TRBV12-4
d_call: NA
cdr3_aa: CASSWTIRNEQFF
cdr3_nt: TGTGCCAGCAGCTGGACTATCCGCAATGAGCAGTTCTTC